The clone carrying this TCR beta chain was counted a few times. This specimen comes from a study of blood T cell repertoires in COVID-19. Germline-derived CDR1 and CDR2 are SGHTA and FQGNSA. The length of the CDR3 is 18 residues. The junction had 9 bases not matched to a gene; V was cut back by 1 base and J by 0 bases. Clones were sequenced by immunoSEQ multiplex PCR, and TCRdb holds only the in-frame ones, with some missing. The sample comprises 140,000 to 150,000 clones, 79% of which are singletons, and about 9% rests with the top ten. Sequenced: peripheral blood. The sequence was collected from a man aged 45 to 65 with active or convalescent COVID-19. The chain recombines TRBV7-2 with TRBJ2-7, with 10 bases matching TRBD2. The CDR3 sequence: CASSLGAGLAVSSYEQYF. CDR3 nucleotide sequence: TGTGCCAGCAGCTTAGGAGCCGGACTAGCGGTTAGCTCCTACGAGCAGTACTTC.